This T cell receptor (beta chain) derives from a study of blood T cell repertoires in COVID-19. About the research overall: Collection of acute and convalescent COVID-19 samples took place in the United States, Italy and Spain.

Germline lookup yields CDR1 SGHRS and CDR2 YFSETQ. V dropped 2 bases and J dropped 6 bases, with 17 bases sitting between them. The CDR3 is 15 amino acids. Some clones are missing from TCRdb's copy, which holds only in-frame ones; the method was immunoSEQ multiplex PCR. Among 150,000 or so clones listed, approximately 85% were seen once. The sequencing input was peripheral blood. The rearrangement uses TRBV5-1 and TRBJ1-2, with D maybe TRBD1 (6 bases). The sequence was obtained from a woman aged 60 to 75 with COVID-19, enrolled during active disease. Here the CDR3 reads CASSLRTAARHGYTF. CDR3 nucleotides: TGCGCCAGCAGCTTAAGGACAGCGGCACGTCATGGCTACACCTTC. Together with reference TRBV5-1 and TRBJ1-2, the CDR3 gives the full variable domain: KAGVTQTPRYLIKTRGQQVTLSCSPISGHRSVSWYQQTPGQGLQFLFEYFSETQRNKGNFPGRFSGRQFSNSRSEMNVSTLELGDSALYLCASSLRTAARHGYTFGSGTRLTVV.